This T cell receptor (beta chain) was found in a study of cytomegalovirus exposure and HLA in healthy donors (dated by TCRdb to the late 2010s). About the investigation overall: An earlier analysis of approximately 640 of the donors reported about 250 Gb of sequence data and some 120 million unique TCR beta sequences from roughly 200 million T cells. About 280 gigabases of sequencing data and 91 million or so unique TCR sequences made up an early release that covered approximately 650 HLA-typed donors. Of the roughly 400 genotyped donors, 80% to 90% were placed in the genetic ancestry cluster associated with self-reported Caucasian donors. The study was designed to test whether signatures of past pathogen exposure could be identified by cataloging public T cell receptors. Using immunosequencing, the study profiled T cell repertoires from roughly 650 subjects and related those repertoires to cytomegalovirus serostatus. In addition to the first cohort of roughly 670 subjects, a separate validation cohort of approximately 120 different subjects was used. To predict cytomegalovirus infection status, the study brought together high-throughput TCR immunosequencing, statistical association of individual TCRs with disease status, and machine learning. In a later analysis, previously published TCR beta repertoires from several hundred donors were re-analyzed and high-resolution HLA genotyping was added so that TCR occurrence patterns could be studied. In the later analysis, no new phenotypic data were used to find candidate immune exposures; instead, reliance was placed on TCR beta sequences and their occurrence across donors. An earlier analysis of 450 to 750 of the donors used high-throughput TCR beta sequencing to judge whether each TCR beta V gene segment behaved as functional or pseudogenic. Donor age, sex, ethnicity and CMV serostatus were compiled together with the repertoire data. A later genetic analysis took genome-wide SNP genotypes for about three fifths of the roughly 700 donors and used that subset as a discovery cohort. All discovery cohort repertoires had been generated using a single sequencing platform. Both class I and class II loci were covered by HLA typing, at four-digit resolution. Typing coverage varied by locus: 629-630 donors for A, B, C, DRB1 and DQB1; roughly 520 for DQA1; around 610 for DPA1; 450 to 480 for DPB1. About five DR-DQ haplotypes were treated as single units for association and clustering because of strong linkage in the cohort. On average, roughly 240,000 unique TCR beta nucleotide sequences were sequenced per donor among fewer than 500 genotyped donors of the cohort, with around 19% of those sequences being non-productive.

Remarks on this clone: Its binding antigen is unknown. No base quality values were provided; no much bigger clone lies one nucleotide off.

On the study overall, not on this receptor specifically: In a later analysis, most CMV-associated TCR beta chains were found to appear HLA-restricted, with HLA associations seemingly driven largely by CMV exposure. Presence/absence analyses assumed roughly uniform sequencing depth across donors, an assumption that may not hold. This cohort had only TCR beta chains sequenced, and the lack of alpha or paired-chain data limited which features could be detected. Linkage disequilibrium might explain the correlated functional status among segregating V segments, but an unknown experimental factor could not be excluded. The earlier analysis of 587 of the donors excluded approximately 17 rarely observed V segments, including chromosome 9 orphons, because counts were too low. Compared with equally common non-associated chains, HLA-associated TCR beta chains in a later analysis were more clonally expanded and had lower generation probabilities. HLA typing was unavailable for some donors at each locus, so association tests used only the typed subset. In a later analysis, about 16,000 TCR beta sequences were associated with specific HLA alleles at a false discovery rate of 0.05. Strong co-occurrence of HLA alleles, especially DR and DQ, made assigning TCR associations to individual alleles difficult. Because the 87-base-pair reads could not distinguish some IMGT-functional V segments, including TRBV6-2 and TRBV6-3, those segments were excluded. CMV serostatus was the only immune exposure information available for the cohort. In vitro tests confirmed that a few of the cytomegalovirus-associated TCR beta chains recognize cytomegalovirus antigens. In a later analysis, the rate of TCR association differed among HLA loci, with DRB1 alleles having the most associated TCRs and HLA-C alleles having the fewest. Most TCR sequences were observed very rarely across donors, whereas some public TCRs were present in many individuals. In both the original and validation cohorts, the classifier was reported to diagnose cytomegalovirus status with high specificity and sensitivity. The authors suggested that the approach could potentially be generalized to other disease states and immunological phenotypes. A further reported finding was that TCR beta sequences accurately predicted the HLA-A and HLA-B alleles for most subjects in the first cohort. A later genetic analysis associated a missense DCLRE1C variant with V-gene and J-gene trimming of TCR beta chains, and an independent cohort replicated the association. Compared with the roughly 600-donor mean, donors in an Asian-associated ancestry cluster had fewer N-insertions in productive TCRs, according to a later genetic analysis. Several of the top co-occurrence clusters appeared to be linked to parvovirus B19, influenza, CMV and Epstein-Barr virus, according to a later analysis. A total of around 150 TCR beta chains were listed by the study as associated with cytomegalovirus. A cluster of highly shared sequence variants was judged likely to represent a technical artifact of the sequencing pipeline. In an earlier analysis of a few hundred of the donors, most TCR beta V segments were observed in productive rearrangements about 90% or about 30% of the time, broadly matching IMGT annotations.

Clipping removes 3 bases from V and 6 bases from J, with 16 as the unmatched junction base count. The CDR3 holds 18 amino acids from the cysteine to the phenylalanine. Only the CDR3 DNA stays, 54 bases, in frame from base 1. Via the germline V gene, CDR1 is SGHRS and CDR2 YFSETQ. The method was the immunoSEQ multiplex PCR assay. For the multiplex PCR, a mixture combining 60 forward primers for TCR Vbeta segments and 13 reverse primers for TCR Jbeta segments was used. The CDR3 region of rearranged TCR beta genes was amplified from genomic DNA with a multiplex PCR assay. The Illumina HiSeq System was used to sequence the amplified TCR beta libraries as 87-base-pair reads. In the paper's pipeline: In a later analysis, 70 million to 95 million unique TCR beta chains were counted across the 650 to 750 repertoires, and about 10 million of these chains were shared by at least two donors. Raw reads were error-corrected and collapsed into unique sequences with a nearest-neighbor algorithm that merged closely related sequences to remove PCR and sequencing errors. V, D and J gene segments were assigned by aligning CDR3 sequences to IMGT reference sequences. For a sequence to be retained, a match of at least six nucleotides was required to both a V gene segment and a J gene segment. Rearrangements were classified as productive when the CDR3 lacked stop codons and remained in frame with V and J, and all other rearrangements were classified as non-productive. CDR3 was defined by IMGT convention, running from the second conserved V-encoded cysteine to the conserved J-encoded phenylalanine. Sequences without an unambiguous match to a single V gene segment were excluded from the earlier analysis of several hundred of the donors. In an earlier analysis of 587 of the donors, V segments were called functional above 56.7% productive rearrangements and were called segregating when the between-donor standard deviation exceeded 5%. To diagnose cytomegalovirus status from the catalog of TCR beta chain sequences, a statistical classification framework was built. In a later analysis, TCR nucleotide sequences were compared against IMGT/GENE-DB human TR gene sequences so that V and J genes could be assigned. Using the TCRdist pipeline, a later analysis assigned CDR3 sequences along with most-parsimonious VDJ recombination scenarios. A later analysis defined each TCR beta chain by its CDR3 amino acid sequence plus V-gene family, and excluded reads lacking a unique V-gene family. To address suspected cross-contamination and a sequencing artifact, a later analysis removed around 590 highly shared, low-generation-probability nucleotide sequences. In a later analysis, a clonal expansion index for each public chain was calculated from normalized within-repertoire ranks of inferred template counts. Generation probabilities in a later analysis came from a VDJ recombination model fitted to out-of-frame rearrangements, and those results were checked against IGoR. A later analysis scored TCR-TCR, TCR-HLA and TCR-CMV co-occurrence with hypergeometric tests, applying a repertoire-size bias correction to TCR pairs. False discovery rates were estimated in a later analysis by permuting HLA or CMV assignments 20 times. In a later analysis, co-occurring TCRs were grouped with DBSCAN, and TCRdist sequence similarity was added when clustering was performed within HLA-allele-positive subsets. Co-occurrence clustering excluded repertoires with fewer than 30,000 or more than 120,000 public chains, plus five with anomalous nucleotide sharing. TCRdb's version of the immuneACCESS table is confined to in-frame rearrangements and falls short of the full clone set. An unresolved V gene accounts for under half of the shortfall where checked; the remainder is of unknown origin. V and J calls and clone size are those listed in that table; D and trimming were worked out from the DNA. The sample contains around 120,000 clones, 80% of them found a single time. The ten largest clonotypes hold more than 3% of the sample.

In total, roughly 670 healthy bone marrow donors made up the cohort. All cohort members were sampled while nominally healthy, although unrecorded immune exposures were likely present. The donor was CMV seronegative and belonged to the group of more than 300 seronegative cohort members. Every donor gave a peripheral blood sample, and the peripheral blood mononuclear cells from that sample were used for TCR beta sequencing. The Qiagen DNeasy Blood Extraction Kit was used to extract genomic DNA from the blood cell samples. The sample taken for sequencing was PBMCs. The clonotype comes from a male donor in good health and CMV-seronegative. In this chain, TRBV5-1 is recombined with TRBJ2-1, with 9 middle bases fitting TRBD2. This receptor has the CDR3 CASSSFPQAGGSLNEQFF. The DNA is as follows: TGCGCCAGCAGCTCGTTCCCCCAAGCGGGAGGCTCCCTCAATGAGCAGTTCTTC.